Below, one T cell receptor beta chain is given with its context. Its matching antigen is unknown. The entry originates in a study of siplizumab effects on memory and regulatory T cells. Produced via immunoSEQ multiplex PCR; TCRdb's table is partial and in-frame only. The sample lists some 97,000 clones, 75% to 95% occurring once. The CDR3 has 14 residues. CDR1 is SGHAT, CDR2 FQNNGV, per germline. After removal of 5 bases from V and 1 base from J, the junction contained 4 bases not matched to a gene. Overall study results and limits: Proliferating siplizumab-culture Treg suppressive function went unconfirmed.

Sequenced material: CD4+ T cells sorted from blood. The chain combines TRBV11-2 with TRBJ2-5, with TRBD2 matching over 7 bases. This clonotype originated in a human donor in good health. Some clones in this sample may be carry-over from other donors' samples. The CDR3 DNA reads TGTGCCAGCAGCCAAACTAGCGTCCAAGAGACCCAGTACTTC. Translation gives CASSQTSVQETQYF.